This T cell receptor beta chain was identified in a study of human T cells and chemical hapten exposure. Study-wide background: Alopecia universalis, totalis or areata was present in patients who were mostly female.

Time point described: patch test 1, 2 weeks after DPC sensitization. Treatment defined: therapeutic diphenylcyclopropenone sensitization with weekly scalp DPC. The CDR3 has 14 amino acids. V was pared by 4 bases and J by 2 bases, with 8 bases of the junction left unmatched. CDR1 is SQVTM and CDR2 is ANQGSEA in the germline V gene. TCRdb reprocessed the RACE reads via MiXCR and lists one record per CDR3 protein. The table shows about 380,000 distinct CDR3 sequences, with more than 4.5% occurring only once. This clonotype has a count of ten or more. The gene calls are TRBV29-1 and TRBJ2-7; TRBD1 matches at 7 bases. This TCR derives from a woman in her forties or fifties with alopecia areata. Some clones in this sample may be carry-over from other donors' samples. The specimen was whole blood, collected in connection with sensitization to the hapten diphenylcyclopropenone (DPC). This CDR3 reads CSVGGTATPYEQYF. In DNA, the CDR3 is TGCAGCGTTGGAGGGACAGCCACCCCCTACGAGCAGTACTTC.